This section outlines one T cell receptor beta chain sequence together with its context. Distinct nucleotide sequences in the sample also encode this CDR3. Authors' analysis steps: Researchers report that nucleated cell counts were estimated from reference gene primer amplification. Clones were read by immunoSEQ multiplex PCR, and TCRdb kept only the in-frame ones, dropping some. V, J and clone size are taken as reported in that table, and D and trimming were inferred from the DNA itself. The data hold roughly 330,000 clones, with 70% to 90% observed a single time. These data originate in a study of blood T cell repertoires in COVID-19. About the research overall: The study drew acute and convalescent COVID-19 samples from the United States, Italy and Spain. Sources were T cells, B-cell-depleted T cells, or PBMCs; the material itself was cDNA or gDNA.

CDR3 length: 14 amino acids. Trimming stripped 3 bases from V and 0 bases from J, with 9 bases between. Germline CDR1 reads KGHSH; CDR2 reads LQKENI. The TCR sequence derives from a woman aged 50 to 65 with active or convalescent COVID-19. Sequencing was carried out using peripheral blood. The rearrangement joins TRBV18 to TRBJ2-7; perhaps TRBD2 as D (5 bases). The chain's CDR3 is CASSPGGSSYEQYF. The CDR3 DNA reads TGTGCCAGCTCACCTGGTGGGAGCTCCTACGAGCAGTACTTC.